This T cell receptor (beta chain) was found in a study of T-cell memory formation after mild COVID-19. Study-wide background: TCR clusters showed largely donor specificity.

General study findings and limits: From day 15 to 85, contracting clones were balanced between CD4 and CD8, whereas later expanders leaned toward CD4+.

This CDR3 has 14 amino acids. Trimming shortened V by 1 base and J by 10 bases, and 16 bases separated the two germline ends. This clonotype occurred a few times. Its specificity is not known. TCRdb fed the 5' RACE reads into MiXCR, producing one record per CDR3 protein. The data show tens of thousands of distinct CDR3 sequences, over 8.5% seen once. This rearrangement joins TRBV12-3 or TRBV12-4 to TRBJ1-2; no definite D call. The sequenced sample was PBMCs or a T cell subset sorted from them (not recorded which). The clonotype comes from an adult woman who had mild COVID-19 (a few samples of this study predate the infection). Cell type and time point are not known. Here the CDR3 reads CASSLGGGPKHYTF. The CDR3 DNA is TGTGCCAGCAGTTTAGGCGGCGGGCCAAAACACTACACCTTC.